These 13 T cell receptor beta chains were sequenced from one sample in a study of shared clonotypes between healthy human individuals. Measured with immunoSEQ multiplex PCR; TCRdb has only the in-frame clones, and not every one. The table has about 2.1 million clones, about 92% seen once. Positive CCR7 selection of CD45RO-negative cells yielded the naive CD8 cells, and terminally differentiated effector memory CD45RA+ cells were excluded. The specimen sequenced was naive CD8+ T cells from PBMCs. Every receptor here comes from a man aged 18 to 29 in good health. Some clones in this sample may be carry-over from other donors' samples.

J is TRBJ1-1 and V is TRBV7-3, with D unresolved. The CDR3 contains 15 residues. V shed 0 bases and J shed 1 base, with 9 bases lying between them. Per germline, CDR1 SGHTA and CDR2 FQGTGA. The CDR3 DNA sequence: TGTGCCAGCAGCTTAACGGGAGTGGGGAACACTGAAGCTTTCTTT. This sequence encodes CASSLTGVGNTEAFF.

This chain uses TRBV4-3 with TRBJ2-7, with D possibly matching TRBD1 (5 bases). The CDR3 loop spans 14 amino acids. Germline V gene data show CDR1 as LGHNA and CDR2 as YSLEER. The V end lost 4 bases, the J end lost 0 bases, and 10 bases lay between the germline ends. CDR3 coding DNA: TGCGCCAGCAGCCTAGGGGTGGGCTCCTACGAGCAGTACTTC. Its protein product is CASSLGVGSYEQYF.

This clone showed up just a few times. The identical CDR3 is also encoded by other nucleotide sequences in the sample. J is TRBJ1-1 and V is TRBV19; the D is unclear. V lost 5 bases to trimming and J lost 5 bases, with 9 bases between them. CDR1 and CDR2 (germline): LNHDA, SQIVND (reference sequence). This CDR3 comprises 12 residues. The CDR3 region is CASSLGRTEAFF. The DNA for the CDR3 is TGTGCCAGTAGTCTCGGGAGGACTGAAGCTTTCTTT.

V gene TRBV7-6 combines with J gene TRBJ2-7, with TRBD2 matching over 10 bases. Trimming at V came to 3 bases and at J to 4 bases, leaving 9 bases not matched to a gene. The germline V gene has CDR1 SGHVS and CDR2 FNYEAQ. CDR3 size: 16 residues. CDR3 sequence: CASSLAGTSDLYEQYF. The CDR3 DNA reads TGTGCCAGCAGCTTGGCCGGGACTAGCGACTTATACGAGCAGTACTTC.

The chain combines TRBV4-3 with TRBJ1-2; 12 bases agree with TRBD1. From germline, CDR1 is LGHNA and CDR2 YSLEER. The V segment lost 0 bases and the J segment 7 bases; nucleotides outside the gene matches: 6. CDR3 length: 16 residues. The CDR3 loop is CASSQDPGQGASGYTF. The CDR3 DNA sequence: TGCGCCAGCAGCCAAGATCCGGGACAGGGGGCCTCTGGCTACACCTTC.

This chain connects TRBV23-1 to TRBJ1-1, with D unresolved. TRBV23-1 is given ORF status, its function remaining uncertain. The CDR3 extends over 11 amino acids. V was trimmed by 5 bases and J by 6 bases, leaving 7 bases between them. CDR3 region: CASSSKAEAFF. The CDR3 DNA reads as TGCGCCAGCAGTTCGAAGGCTGAAGCTTTCTTT.

V and J are TRBV9 and TRBJ2-7; D perhaps matches TRBD2 (6 bases). There are 15 residues in the CDR3. Trimming took off 3 bases at V and 2 bases at J, with 15 bases between the two ends. Germline CDR1 SGDLS, CDR2 YYNGEE. CDR3 DNA sequence: TGTGCCAGCAGCGCCGGTGCGGGGTCACCCTACGAGCAGTACTTC. Translated, it gives CASSAGAGSPYEQYF.

This clone was recorded a few times. The rearrangement links TRBV28 to TRBJ1-1; perhaps TRBD1 as D (5 bases). Between the trimmed V and J ends, which lost 3 bases and 5 bases, there was a span of 16 bases. The CDR3 runs to 15 residues. Germline lookup yields CDR1 MDHEN and CDR2 SYDVKM. The CDR3 reads CASSLFQGKGTEAFF. CDR3 coding DNA: TGTGCCAGCAGTTTGTTTCAGGGAAAGGGAACTGAAGCTTTCTTT.

The V call is TRBV27, the J call TRBJ2-7; TRBD2 aligns across 7 bases. Germline CDR1 reads MNHEY; CDR2 reads SMNVEV (reference sequence). This CDR3 comprises 16 residues. The ends lost 3 bases at V and 0 bases at J; junction bases unmatched: 8. CDR3 protein: CASSFSPGGISYEQYF. The CDR3, as DNA: TGTGCCAGCAGTTTTTCCCCGGGAGGCATCTCCTACGAGCAGTACTTC.

The gene calls are TRBV4-3 and TRBJ1-2; maybe TRBD1 (6 bases). V was trimmed by 2 bases and J by 4 bases, leaving 11 bases between them. CDR3 length: 14 amino acids. Looked up from germline, CDR1 is LGHNA and CDR2 is YSLEER. The CDR3 DNA sequence: TGCGCCAGCAGCCAATGGCAGGGGTCCTATGGCTACACCTTC. Translating gives CASSQWQGSYGYTF.

The CDR3 DNA reads TGTGCCAGCAGCTTAGGTCCAGCGGGCGAGCAGTACTTC. Its protein product is CASSLGPAGEQYF. The chain employs TRBV11-2 and TRBJ2-7, with D tentatively TRBD2 (6 bases). CDR3 length: 13 amino acids. The ends were cut back, 1 base at V and 6 bases at J, with 10 bases in the middle. Germline lookup yields CDR1 SGHAT and CDR2 FQNNGV.

The V gene is TRBV4-1, the J gene TRBJ1-3; TRBD1 is a possible D gene (5 bases). Germline-derived CDR1 and CDR2 are MGHRA and YSYEKL. CDR3 size: 16 residues. Trimming pared 1 base from V and 4 bases from J, leaving 14 bases between. The CDR3, as DNA: TGCGCCAGCAGCCAAGTTGGGGGAATTGGAGGAAACACCATATATTTT. Translated: CASSQVGGIGGNTIYF.

The rearrangement joins TRBV9 to TRBJ2-1; D ambiguous. This CDR3 region has 12 residues. The germline V gene has CDR1 SGDLS and CDR2 YYNGEE. V was clipped by 4 bases and J by 5 bases, with 7 bases between them. CDR3: CASSTTDNEQFF. CDR3 coding DNA: TGTGCCAGCAGCACAACAGACAATGAGCAGTTCTTC. The whole variable domain, remainder taken from reference TRBV9 and TRBJ2-1, is DSGVTQTPKHLITATGQRVTLRCSPRSGDLSVYWYQQSLDQGLQFLIQYYNGEERAKGNILERFSAQQFPDLHSELNLSSLELGDSALYFCASSTTDNEQFFGPGTRLTVL.